A selection of T cell receptor beta chains follows, all from one sample in a study of T cells after somatic rescue of genetic block. Here immunoSEQ multiplex PCR was the method, and the copy in TCRdb shows in-frame clones only, minus some. The sample lists tens of thousands of clones; just over 90% were seen once. Sequenced input: peripheral blood mononuclear cells (PBMCs). These receptors were collected from a man in his thirties or forties. Both conserved end residues are part of each CDR3. The D gene is left open where the match is weak. Clone size appears in some rows only: once, few, many, or a class for an expanded clone.

v_gene,abundance,j_gene,d_gene,CDR3aa,CDR3nt
TRBV5-1,-,TRBJ1-1,-,CASSRGSGMNTEAFF,TGCGCCAGCAGTCGGGGGTCGGGCATGAACACTGAAGCTTTCTTT
TRBV18,few,TRBJ1-5,TRBD1,CASSPRQGTLWPQHF,TGTGCCAGCTCACCAAGACAGGGGACCCTATGGCCCCAGCATTTT
TRBV18,-,TRBJ2-3,TRBD2,CASSNFGTSRTDTQYF,TGTGCCAGCTCCAATTTCGGGACTAGTAGGACAGATACGCAGTATTTT
TRBV4-1,-,TRBJ2-5,TRBD2,CASSQDLGLAGFRGETQYF,TGCGCCAGCAGCCAAGATTTAGGACTAGCGGGATTTAGAGGAGAGACCCAGTACTTC
TRBV2,-,TRBJ2-1,TRBD2,CASSEEISGSYNEQFF,TGTGCCAGCAGTGAAGAGATTAGCGGGAGCTACAATGAGCAGTTCTTC
TRBV5-1,-,TRBJ2-7,TRBD2,CASSPGGYEQYF,TGCGCCAGCAGCCCGGGAGGGTACGAGCAGTACTTC
TRBV9,-,TRBJ2-5,-,CASSAREETQYF,TGTGCCAGCAGCGCCCGGGAAGAGACCCAGTACTTC
TRBV14,-,TRBJ2-1,-,CASSPRATLFYNEQFF,TGTGCCAGCAGCCCCCGGGCCACCCTCTTCTACAATGAGCAGTTCTTC
TRBV30,-,TRBJ2-5,-,CAWSVEPSEETQYF,TGTGCCTGGAGTGTAGAACCTAGCGAAGAGACCCAGTACTTC
TRBV9,-,TRBJ2-3,TRBD2,CASTVGLAASTDTQYF,TGTGCCAGCACCGTGGGACTAGCGGCTAGCACAGATACGCAGTATTTT
TRBV18,-,TRBJ1-1,TRBD1,CASSPRQGFTEAFF,TGTGCCAGCTCACCGAGACAGGGGTTCACTGAAGCTTTCTTT
TRBV4-2,few,TRBJ2-3,TRBD1,CASRSGQDTDTQYF,TGTGCCAGCCGCTCGGGACAGGACACAGATACGCAGTATTTT
TRBV5-1,-,TRBJ1-1,-,CASSLVQATEAFF,TGCGCCAGCAGCTTGGTGCAGGCTACTGAAGCTTTCTTT
TRBV29-1,-,TRBJ1-1,TRBD1,CSAKQGQAEAFF,TGCAGCGCGAAACAGGGGCAAGCTGAAGCTTTCTTT
TRBV27,-,TRBJ1-1,-,CASSYKVQDEAFF,TGTGCCAGCAGTTACAAGGTTCAGGATGAAGCTTTCTTT
TRBV28,-,TRBJ1-5,TRBD1,CASTYMEGQMRSNQPQHF,TGTGCCAGCACCTATATGGAGGGACAGATGCGGAGCAATCAGCCCCAGCATTTT
TRBV4-1,-,TRBJ1-5,-,CASSPGLSGASNQPQHF,TGCGCCAGCAGCCCAGGCCTATCAGGGGCCTCTAATCAGCCCCAGCATTTT
TRBV5-6,-,TRBJ1-5,-,CASSLGEQPQHF,TGTGCCAGCAGCTTAGGGGAACAGCCCCAGCATTTT
TRBV4-1,-,TRBJ1-5,-,CASSQEPERGNQPQHF,TGCGCCAGCAGCCAAGAACCCGAACGGGGGAATCAGCCCCAGCATTTT
TRBV18,-,TRBJ2-2,TRBD2,CASSPQGTSGTGELFF,TGTGCCAGCTCACCACAAGGGACTAGCGGGACCGGGGAGCTGTTTTTT
TRBV2,-,TRBJ1-4,-,CASSVMGSNEKLFF,TGTGCCAGCAGTGTAATGGGGTCTAATGAAAAACTGTTTTTT
TRBV9,-,TRBJ2-1,-,CASSGRAGSYNEQFF,TGTGCCAGCAGCGGAAGGGCGGGCTCATACAATGAGCAGTTCTTC
TRBV4-2,-,TRBJ1-5,-,CASSQALENQPQHF,TGTGCCAGCAGCCAAGCACTTGAGAATCAGCCCCAGCATTTT
TRBV7-2,-,TRBJ2-7,TRBD1,CASSSSGGAPPYEQYF,TGTGCCAGCAGCTCATCAGGGGGCGCCCCTCCCTACGAGCAGTACTTC
TRBV7-8,-,TRBJ1-5,-,CASSIQGGNQPQHF,TGTGCCAGCAGCATTCAGGGAGGCAATCAGCCCCAGCATTTT
TRBV27,-,TRBJ1-4,-,CASSPNTSEKLFF,TGTGCCAGCAGTCCCAATACCTCTGAAAAACTGTTTTTT
TRBV27,-,TRBJ1-6,-,CASSSVRNSPLHF,TGTGCCAGCAGTTCGGTGAGAAATTCACCCCTCCACTTT
TRBV27,-,TRBJ2-1,TRBD1,CASSSGQGTYNEQFF,TGTGCCAGCAGTTCCGGACAGGGGACTTACAATGAGCAGTTCTTC
TRBV9,few,TRBJ1-1,-,CASSVQSRNTEAFF,TGTGCCAGCAGCGTACAGAGCCGGAACACTGAAGCTTTCTTT
TRBV30,-,TRBJ2-3,-,CAWSAGRPTDTQYF,TGTGCCTGGAGTGCGGGCAGGCCCACAGATACGCAGTATTTT
TRBV28,-,TRBJ2-7,-,CASTDKPSYEQYF,TGTGCCAGCACCGATAAGCCCTCCTACGAGCAGTACTTC
TRBV10-2,-,TRBJ2-2,-,CASSTQGQRNTGELFF,TGCGCCAGCAGCACACAGGGACAACGGAACACCGGGGAGCTGTTTTTT
TRBV6-5,-,TRBJ1-1,-,CASSPRTPTEAFF,TGTGCCAGCAGCCCCCGGACCCCAACTGAAGCTTTCTTT
TRBV18,-,TRBJ1-2,-,CASSPTNRDGYTF,TGTGCCAGCTCACCTACAAACAGGGATGGCTACACCTTC
TRBV4-3,-,TRBJ2-1,-,CASSQVRDEQFF,TGCGCCAGCAGCCAAGTTCGCGATGAGCAGTTCTTC
TRBV4-1,-,TRBJ2-5,TRBD2,CASSRGLAGGRETQYF,TGCGCCAGCAGCCGAGGACTAGCGGGGGGGAGGGAGACCCAGTACTTC
TRBV6-5,-,TRBJ1-2,-,CASSYDRGNGYTF,TGTGCCAGCAGTTACGACCGTGGGAATGGCTACACCTTC
TRBV7-6,-,TRBJ2-7,-,CASSRDGPYEQYF,TGTGCCAGCAGCCGGGACGGACCCTACGAGCAGTACTTC